A selection of T cell receptor beta chains follows, all from one sample in a study of shared clonotypes between healthy human individuals. Assay used: immunoSEQ multiplex PCR; TCRdb lists only in-frame clones, some missing. The repertoire holds approximately 2.1 million clones, with 80% to 95% as singletons. The sample comprised naive CD4+ T cells from PBMCs. The receptors shown here come from a man aged 18 to 30 in good health. Some clones in this sample may be carry-over from other donors' samples. Each CDR3 is given with its conserved first and last residue.

len,j_gene,v_gene,CDR3aa
13,TRBJ2-1,TRBV11-2,CASSWDRGNEQFF
15,TRBJ2-5,TRBV7-2,CASRGDRRLWETQYF
16,TRBJ2-3,TRBV12-5,CASGLGLAGVTDTQYF
18,TRBJ1-3,TRBV1,CTSVQDKDQFLWRNTIYF
19,TRBJ2-1,TRBV11-3,CASSLVGPPSGRSGNEQFF
15,TRBJ2-3,TRBV6-1,CASSVGQGRADTQYF
14,TRBJ2-7,TRBV28,CASSFFGGTYEQYF
14,TRBJ2-5,TRBV28,CASSERGARETQYF
16,TRBJ1-3,TRBV28,CASSLSTAGSGNTIYF
15,TRBJ2-1,TRBV6-1,CASSVEGASYNEQFF
14,TRBJ2-3,TRBV7-2,CASSLDGRADTQYF
16,TRBJ2-1,TRBV21-1,CASSKGGAPIWDEQFF